A single sample is the source of the 8 T cell receptor beta chains below, sequenced in a study of T cells in Graves' hyperthyroidism and ophthalmopathy. What was amplified from RNA transcripts were TCR beta CDR3 regions. The HTBI primer set was used in a first-round RT-PCR of the TCR CDR3. One entry per CDR3 protein, called by TCRdb with MiXCR from the multiplex PCR reads. The sample carries about 350,000 distinct CDR3 sequences, roughly 13% recorded once. Sequencing input: blood. These receptors came from a middle-aged woman with Graves' ophthalmopathy.

This clonotype was recorded many times. J is TRBJ2-3 and V is TRBV29-1; D remains ambiguous. V was pared by 6 bases and J by 5 bases, with 9 bases between. There are 11 residues in the CDR3. Germline CDR1 is SQVTM and CDR2 is ANQGSEA. The chain's CDR3 is CSVRWGDTQYF. In nucleotides, the CDR3 is TGCAGCGTCCGTTGGGGAGATACGCAGTATTTT.

This clonotype was counted many times. This chain links TRBV7-2 with TRBJ2-3; D gene ambiguous. CDR1 is SGHTA and CDR2 is FQGNSA in the germline V gene. V lost 4 bases, J lost 3 bases, and 2 bases lay in between. CDR3 length: 11 amino acids. This CDR3 is CASSWTDTQYF. The CDR3 DNA is TGTGCCAGCAGCTGGACAGATACGCAGTATTTT.

Ten or more counts support this clonotype. The rearrangement joins TRBV27 to TRBJ1-5; D might be TRBD1 (5 bases). Germline assignment: CDR1 MNHEY and CDR2 SMNVEV (reference sequence). CDR3 size: 16 residues. Trimming took off 3 bases at V and 4 bases at J, with 16 bases between the two ends. CDR3 sequence: CASSFASSGGNQPQHF. CDR3 DNA sequence: TGTGCCAGCAGTTTTGCTTCTTCGGGGGGTAATCAGCCCCAGCATTTT.

This clonotype was found many times. This chain uses TRBV7-6 with TRBJ2-1; D is unclear. V lost 2 bases, J lost 8 bases, and 10 bases lay in between. The V gene's germline CDR1 is SGHVS and CDR2 FNYEAQ. This CDR3 has 13 residues. CDR3 sequence: CASSLIFSDEQFF. CDR3 DNA sequence: TGTGCCAGCAGCTTAATTTTCTCGGATGAGCAGTTCTTC.

V gene TRBV5-1 combines with J gene TRBJ2-2, with D possibly being TRBD1 (6 bases). Germline V gene lookup returns CDR1 SGHRS and CDR2 YFSETQ. The V gene lost 0 bases and the J gene lost 5 bases, with 8 bases spanning the gap. The CDR3 length is 14 residues. CDR3 region: CASSLAGETGELFF. The CDR3, as DNA: TGCGCCAGCAGCTTGGCAGGGGAGACCGGGGAGCTGTTTTTT.

Ten or more counts support this clonotype. This chain's CDR3 is CASSGLDRETQYF. In DNA form, the CDR3 reads TGTGCCAGCAGCGGACTAGATCGCGAGACCCAGTACTTC. The chain combines TRBV27 with TRBJ2-5; 7 nucleotides agree with TRBD2. The CDR3 runs to 13 residues. Germline V gene lookup returns CDR1 MNHEY and CDR2 SMNVEV (reference sequence). V dropped 6 bases and J dropped 5; count of bases not matched to a gene: 6.

The rearrangement joins TRBV7-6 to TRBJ2-3; no definite D call. The CDR3 loop spans 15 amino acids. Germline V gives CDR1 SGHVS, CDR2 FNYEAQ. V was pared by 1 base and J by 4 bases, with 12 bases between. Written as DNA, the CDR3 is TGTGCCAGCAGCTTAGTTCTGCTTGGGCCAGATACGCAGTATTTT. Protein: CASSLVLLGPDTQYF.

There are many counts of this clonotype. The genes are TRBV27 and TRBJ2-1; no clear D gene. V was pared by 8 bases and J by 2 bases, with 13 bases between. Germline V gene data show CDR1 as MNHEY and CDR2 as SMNVEV (reference sequence). The length of the CDR3 is 14 residues. CDR3 region: CASCNPQAYNEQFF. Written as DNA, the CDR3 is TGTGCCAGCTGTAACCCACAAGCCTACAATGAGCAGTTCTTC.